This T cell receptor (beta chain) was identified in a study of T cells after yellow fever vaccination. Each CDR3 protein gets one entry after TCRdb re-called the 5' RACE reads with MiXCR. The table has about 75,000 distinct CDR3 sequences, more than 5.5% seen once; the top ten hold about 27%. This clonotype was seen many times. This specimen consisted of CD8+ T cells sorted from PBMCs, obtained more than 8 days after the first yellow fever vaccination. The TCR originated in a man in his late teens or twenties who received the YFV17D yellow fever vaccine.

The CDR3 sequence is CSARSRTSSYKKLFF. The CDR3 bases are TGCAGTGCTAGATCCAGGACTAGCTCCTACAAGAAGCTGTTTTTT. The chain employs TRBV20-1 and TRBJ2-2; 8 nucleotides line up with TRBD2. This CDR3 contains 15 residues. In germline, CDR1 is DFQATT, CDR2 SNEGSKA (reference sequence). Trimming cost V 2 bases and J 12 bases; bases outside gene matches: 14.